This T cell receptor beta chain was obtained from a study of beta chain features in type 1 diabetes. The whole isolated RNA underwent reverse transcription, so sequencing captured expressed TCRB transcripts. The assay was immunoSEQ multiplex PCR, and TCRdb's table has in-frame clones only and misses some. Among more than 250,000 clones, about a fifth were seen once, and the ten largest hold around 0.03%. This clone showed up just a few times. Its target is not known. The ends lost 0 bases at V and 4 bases at J; junction bases unmatched: 8. This CDR3 spans 16 amino acids. Germline lookup yields CDR1 MGHRA and CDR2 YSYEKL. Study-wide results and limits: Type 1 diabetes patients showed fewer insertions and more deletions at VDJ junctions. A moderate, significant TCRB CDR3 shortening appeared in type 1 diabetes across four CD4+ subsets. Sequencing from cDNA could over-represent high-TCR-expressing cells.

The V gene is TRBV4-1, the J gene TRBJ2-5, with 7 bases matching TRBD1. The sequenced sample consisted of naive CD4+ T cells from blood. The TCR sequence derives from a woman aged 40 to 55 with type 1 diabetes. The CDR3, as DNA: TGCGCCAGCAGCCAAGAACGAGGACCAGGGGGAGAGACCCAGTACTTC. It encodes CASSQERGPGGETQYF.